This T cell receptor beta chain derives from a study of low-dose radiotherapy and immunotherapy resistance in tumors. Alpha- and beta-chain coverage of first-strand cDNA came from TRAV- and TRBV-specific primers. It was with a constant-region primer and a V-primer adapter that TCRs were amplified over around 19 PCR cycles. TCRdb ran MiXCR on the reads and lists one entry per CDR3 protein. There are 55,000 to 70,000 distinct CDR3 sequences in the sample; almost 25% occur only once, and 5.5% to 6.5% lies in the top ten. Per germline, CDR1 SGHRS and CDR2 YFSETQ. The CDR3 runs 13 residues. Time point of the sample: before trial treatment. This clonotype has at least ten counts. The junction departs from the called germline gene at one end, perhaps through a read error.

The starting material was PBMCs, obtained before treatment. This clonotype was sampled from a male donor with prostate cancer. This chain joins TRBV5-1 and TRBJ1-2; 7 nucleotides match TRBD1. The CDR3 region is CASSLQGNYGYTF. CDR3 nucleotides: TGTGCCAGCAGCCTACAGGGGAACTATGGCTACACCTTC. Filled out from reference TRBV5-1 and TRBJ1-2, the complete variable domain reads KAGVTQTPRYLIKTRGQQVTLSCSPISGHRSVSWYQQTPGQGLQFLFEYFSETQRNKGNFPGRFSGRQFSNSRSEMNVSTLELGDSALYLCASSLQGNYGYTFGSGTRLTVV.